The 4 T cell receptor beta chains below all came from one sample that was sequenced in a study of blood T cell repertoires in COVID-19. Clones were sequenced by immunoSEQ multiplex PCR, and TCRdb holds only the in-frame ones, with some missing. The sample lists about 160,000 clones, roughly 85% occurring once. Sequenced: PBMCs or T cells enriched from blood (not recorded which). These receptor sequences come from a man aged 55-75 years who had recovered from COVID-19.

The rearrangement joins TRBV25-1 to TRBJ2-4; 8 bases are shared with TRBD2. V shed 4 bases and J 8 bases; nucleotides not matched to a gene: 16. The CDR3 sequence is 17 residues long. Germline V gene sequence: CDR1 MGHDK, CDR2 SYGVNS. The chain's CDR3 is CASSGTSSGSGVDIQYF. CDR3 in DNA: TGTGCCAGCAGTGGGACATCGAGCGGGAGTGGTGTAGACATTCAGTACTTC.

The CDR3, as DNA: TGTGCCAGCAGCTTAGTTCCAGGATCCTCCTACGAGCAGTACTTC. Translating it yields CASSLVPGSSYEQYF. The chain joins TRBV11-2 to TRBJ2-7; D ambiguous. Trimming took 1 base from V and 0 from J, leaving 10 bases between them. Germline lookup yields CDR1 SGHAT and CDR2 FQNNGV. The CDR3 has 15 residues. The full variable domain, in which reference TRBV11-2 and TRBJ2-7 provide the parts outside the CDR3, is EAGVAQSPRYKIIEKRQSVAFWCNPISGHATLYWYQQILGQGPKLLIQFQNNGVVDDSQLPKDRFSAERLKGVDSTLKIQPAKLEDSAVYLCASSLVPGSSYEQYFGPGTRLTVT.

This clone came up once. J is TRBJ2-5 and V is TRBV7-2; 10 positions agree with TRBD2. The CDR3 loop spans 16 amino acids. J gave up 4 bases and V 1 base, and 6 bases lay outside the gene matches. Germline CDR1 and CDR2: SGHTA and FQGNSA. The chain's CDR3 is CASSLVSSGSGETQYF. CDR3 sequence (DNA): TGTGCCAGCAGCTTAGTTTCTAGCGGGAGCGGAGAGACCCAGTACTTC. Variable domain in full (rest from reference TRBV7-2 and TRBJ2-5): GAGVSQSPSNKVTEKGKDVELRCDPISGHTALYWYRQSLGQGLEFLIYFQGNSAPDKSGLPSDRFSAERTGGSVSTLTIQRTQQEDSAVYLCASSLVSSGSGETQYFGPGTRLLVL.

This sequence joins TRBV7-8 and TRBJ1-5; tentative D call: TRBD1 (5 bases). Germline CDR1 reads SGHVS; CDR2 reads FQNEAQ. Trimming removed 2 bases at V and 0 bases at J, with 20 bases between. CDR3 size: 19 residues. As DNA, the CDR3 is TGTGCCAGCAGCTTATGGCGTCGGCAGGGTCGCTATAGCAATCAGCCCCAGCATTTT. Translation: CASSLWRRQGRYSNQPQHF.